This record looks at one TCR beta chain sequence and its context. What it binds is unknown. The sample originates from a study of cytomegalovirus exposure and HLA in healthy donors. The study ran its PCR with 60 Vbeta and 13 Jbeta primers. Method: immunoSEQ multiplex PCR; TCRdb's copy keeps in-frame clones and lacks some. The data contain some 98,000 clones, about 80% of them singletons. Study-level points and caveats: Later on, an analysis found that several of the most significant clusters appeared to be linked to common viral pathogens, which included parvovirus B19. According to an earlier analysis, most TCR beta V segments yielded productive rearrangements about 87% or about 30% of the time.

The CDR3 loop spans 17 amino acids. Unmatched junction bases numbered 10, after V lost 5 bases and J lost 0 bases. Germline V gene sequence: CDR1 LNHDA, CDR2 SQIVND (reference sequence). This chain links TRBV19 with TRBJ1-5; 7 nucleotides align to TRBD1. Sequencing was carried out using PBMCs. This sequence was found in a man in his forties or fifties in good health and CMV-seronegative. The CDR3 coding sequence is TGTGCCAGTAGTCCATCCGGGACAGCTTATAGCAATCAGCCCCAGCATTTT. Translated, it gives CASSPSGTAYSNQPQHF.